These 30 T cell receptor beta chains were sequenced from one sample in a study of shared clonotypes between healthy human individuals. Sequencing used immunoSEQ multiplex PCR; TCRdb keeps in-frame clones, though not all of them. This sample carries 550,000 to 800,000 clones, 90% of them seen once, and the ten largest clones take less than 40%. The sequenced material came from memory CD8+ T cells from PBMCs. Subset meaning: CD45RO+ cells pooled with CCR7-negative TemRA cells. The receptor source for this set is a man between 18 and 35 years old in good health. Some clones in this sample may be carry-over from other donors' samples.

This clone was recorded once. The genes are TRBV4-1 and TRBJ2-7; TRBD1 might be the D (7 bases). The CDR3 consists of 16 residues. V was cut by 4 bases and J by 3 bases, with 19 bases left in between. Germline V lookup: CDR1 MGHRA, CDR2 YSYEKL. CDR3 sequence: CASSRGAGGEGYEQYF. The DNA of the CDR3 is TGCGCCAGCAGCCGGGGGGCAGGGGGAGAAGGCTACGAGCAGTACTTC.

The chain uses TRBV7-2 and TRBJ1-2; D possibly corresponds to TRBD1 (5 bases). With 1 base removed from V and 4 bases from J, the gap between germline ends came to 16 bases. The V gene's germline CDR1 is SGHTA and CDR2 FQGNSA. The CDR3 length is 16 residues. The CDR3 sequence is CASSLVYRDPSYGYTF. In nucleotides, the CDR3 is TGTGCCAGCAGCTTAGTGTATAGGGACCCTAGCTATGGCTACACCTTC.

The chain is built from TRBV27 and TRBJ2-1; 8 nucleotides match TRBD2. The V gene end was trimmed by 4 bases and the J gene end by 7 bases; junction bases not matched to a gene: 6. Germline values: CDR1 MNHEY, CDR2 SMNVEV (reference sequence). The CDR3 runs 14 residues. The CDR3 nucleotides read TGTGCCAGCAGTTACGGACTAGCTTGGAATGAGCAGTTCTTC. It encodes CASSYGLAWNEQFF.

V gene TRBV11-2 combines with J gene TRBJ2-4, with 8 bases fitting TRBD2. The CDR3 runs 14 residues. CDR1 is SGHAT and CDR2 is FQNNGV in the germline V gene. V lost 6 bases to trimming and J lost 1 base; unmatched junction nucleotides: 2. CDR3 residues: CASSKREAKNIQYF. CDR3 DNA sequence: TGTGCCAGCAGTAAGCGGGAGGCCAAAAACATTCAGTACTTC.

The V and J genes are TRBV5-6 and TRBJ2-7; unclear D gene. V lost 0 bases and J lost 3, with 16 bases in between. Germline CDR1 SGHDT, CDR2 YYEEEE. The CDR3 extends over 16 amino acids. CDR3 sequence reads: CASSLGVVPASYEQYF. Here the CDR3 DNA reads TGTGCCAGCAGCTTGGGGGTCGTCCCTGCGAGCTACGAGCAGTACTTC.

V usage is TRBV6-5 and J usage is TRBJ1-2, with 7 bases fitting TRBD1. Germline loops: CDR1 MNHEY, CDR2 SVGAGI. This CDR3 region has 14 residues. The V segment lost 8 bases and the J segment 4 bases; nucleotides outside the gene matches: 10. The CDR3 region is CASSPGGDLYGYTF. In nucleotides, the CDR3 is TGTGCCAGCTCCCCAGGGGGGGACCTCTATGGCTACACCTTC.

This clone was seen just once. The CDR3 loop is CASSVDLGTGSWNTGELFF. The CDR3 DNA reads TGTGCCAGCAGCGTAGACTTGGGGACAGGGTCGTGGAACACCGGGGAGCTGTTTTTT. The rearrangement uses TRBV9 and TRBJ2-2; 9 bases align to TRBD1. The V gene's germline CDR1 is SGDLS and CDR2 YYNGEE. The V gene end was trimmed by 0 bases and the J gene end by 1 base; junction bases not matched to a gene: 10. The CDR3 sequence is 19 residues long.

The rearrangement uses TRBV15 and TRBJ2-1; tentatively, D is TRBD2 (6 bases). The CDR3 spans 15 residues. The germline V gene has CDR1 LNHNV and CDR2 YYDKDF (reference sequence). Trimming left V 5 bases short and J 4 bases short, with 15 bases between. This chain's CDR3 is CATSPVGGIYNEQFF. In nucleotides, the CDR3 is TGTGCCACCAGCCCTGTGGGGGGTATATACAATGAGCAGTTCTTC.

A word on this clone: One end of the junction fails to match germline, which may point to a read error. This chain connects TRBV27 to TRBJ2-7; D may be TRBD2 (6 bases). CDR1 and CDR2 from the germline V gene are MNHEY and SMNVEV (reference sequence). The CDR3 is 14 residues long. DNA of the CDR3: TGTCCCAGCAGTGTGGGACGGGAGTACCACGAGCAGTACTTC. Encoded protein: CPSSVGREYHEQYF.

The rearrangement uses TRBV19 and TRBJ2-7; D is ambiguous. Between the trimmed V and J ends, which lost 6 bases and 3 bases, there was a span of 9 bases. This CDR3 is built from 12 residues. The germline V gene encodes CDR1 LNHDA and CDR2 SQIVND (reference sequence). The CDR3 DNA follows: TGTGCCAGTAGCTCGCAGAGCTACGAGCAGTACTTC. Translating gives CASSSQSYEQYF.

The J gene is TRBJ2-7, the V gene TRBV6-1; perhaps TRBD1 as D (5 bases). V was shortened by 4 bases and J by 0 bases, with 16 bases between the two germline ends. The CDR3 is made up of 16 amino acids. Germline CDR1 reads MNHNS; CDR2 reads SASEGT. The CDR3 sequence: CASSVFTGSLSYEQYF. Here the CDR3 DNA reads TGTGCCAGCAGTGTTTTTACAGGTTCTCTCTCCTACGAGCAGTACTTC.

This clone was seen once. V usage is TRBV25-1 and J usage is TRBJ2-5, with D perhaps TRBD1 (6 bases). Trimming cost V 8 bases and J 5 bases, with 12 bases left between them. This CDR3 is 12 amino acids long. Germline CDR1 is MGHDK and CDR2 is SYGVNS. CDR3 nucleotides: TGTGCCAGCGCCAGGGGCTCCGAGACCCAGTACTTC. Its protein product is CASARGSETQYF.

The chain has TRBV11-2 and TRBJ2-7; 10 bases line up with TRBD2. Germline V gene sequence: CDR1 SGHAT, CDR2 FQNNGV. V trimming: 3 bases; J trimming: 7 bases; junction bases outside the gene matches: 6. This CDR3 contains 14 residues. The CDR3 nucleotides read TGTGCCAGCAGCTTCAGCGGGAGGGTGGGGGAGCAGTACTTC. Encoded protein: CASSFSGRVGEQYF.

V usage is TRBV11-2 and J usage is TRBJ1-1; tentatively, D is TRBD1 (6 bases). V lost 4 bases and J lost 4, with 22 bases in between. This CDR3 is 17 amino acids long. The germline V gene has CDR1 SGHAT and CDR2 FQNNGV. In nucleotides, the CDR3 is TGTGCCAGCAGCTCGGACCCAGGGGTGTTAGGGGTCACTGAAGCTTTCTTT. Its translation: CASSSDPGVLGVTEAFF.

About this clone itself: In the same sample, other DNA sequences code for this CDR3. The chain is built from TRBV7-9 and TRBJ1-5; D is undetermined. The V and J ends lost 1 base and 3 bases respectively, with 7 bases between them. Looked up from germline, CDR1 is SEHNR and CDR2 is FQNEAQ (reference sequence). The CDR3 runs to 14 residues. For the CDR3, the DNA is TGTGCCAGCAGCTTAGGGGCACTCAATCAGCCCCAGCATTTT. Translating it yields CASSLGALNQPQHF. Together with reference TRBV7-9 and TRBJ1-5, the CDR3 gives the full variable domain: DTGVSQNPRHKITKRGQNVTFRCDPISEHNRLYWYRQTLGQGPEFLTYFQNEAQLEKSRLLSDRFSAERPKGSFSTLEIQRTEQGDSAMYLCASSLGALNQPQHFGDGTRLSIL.

The chain joins TRBV2 to TRBJ2-3, with TRBD1 matching over 8 bases. The CDR3 length is 14 residues. Germline trimming cut 6 bases from V and 0 bases from J; bases unmatched to any gene: 2. Germline V lookup: CDR1 SNHLY, CDR2 FYNNEI. The CDR3 bases are TGTGCCAGCAGACAGGGGGGTAGCACAGATACGCAGTATTTT. It translates to CASRQGGSTDTQYF.

The V call is TRBV19, the J call TRBJ1-1; the match to TRBD1 covers 8 bases. Trimming at V came to 6 bases and at J to 4 bases, leaving 7 bases not matched to a gene. The CDR3 sequence is 14 residues long. The V gene's germline CDR1 is LNHDA and CDR2 SQIVND (reference sequence). For the CDR3, the DNA is TGTGCCAGTAGGGAACAGGGGGGCGGCACTGAAGCTTTCTTT. Translated: CASREQGGGTEAFF.

This rearrangement joins TRBV7-9 to TRBJ2-7, with D unresolved. Germline CDR1 and CDR2: SEHNR and FQNEAQ (reference sequence). V lost 3 bases and J lost 7, with 19 bases in between. This CDR3 is built from 15 residues. The CDR3 DNA reads TGTGCCAGCAGCTTCGGTACGGTTCGAAGTGGAGAGCAGTACTTC. It is translated as CASSFGTVRSGEQYF.

V and J are TRBV5-4 and TRBJ2-1; D gene unclear. The germline gives CDR1 SGHNT, CDR2 YYREEE (reference sequence). This CDR3 is 16 amino acids long. With 2 bases removed from V and 7 bases from J, the gap between germline ends came to 19 bases. The CDR3 bases are TGTGCCAGCAGCTTAAAGGAGACCTTACCACGGAATGAGCAGTTCTTC. This gives the protein CASSLKETLPRNEQFF.

The V and J genes are TRBV6-1 and TRBJ1-1, with 8 bases lining up with TRBD1. Germline V lookup: CDR1 MNHNS, CDR2 SASEGT. The ends lost 8 bases at V and 3 bases at J; junction bases unmatched: 8. The CDR3 consists of 14 residues. CDR3 bases: TGTGCCAGCTCTTACAGGGGGGTACACACTGAAGCTTTCTTT. Protein product: CASSYRGVHTEAFF.

The rearrangement uses TRBV6-5 and TRBJ2-3; tentatively, D is TRBD1 (7 bases). Germline V gene lookup returns CDR1 MNHEY and CDR2 SVGAGI. The CDR3 is 15 amino acids. V was trimmed by 6 bases and J by 2 bases, leaving 15 bases between them. DNA of the CDR3: TGTGCCAGCAGCGGCGGGGACAGTTACACAGATACGCAGTATTTT. Protein sequence: CASSGGDSYTDTQYF.

This clone was picked up one time. Here the CDR3 reads CASSERATSYEQYF. CDR3 nucleotide sequence: TGTGCCAGCAGCGAAAGGGCGACCTCCTACGAGCAGTACTTC. V is TRBV9 and J is TRBJ2-7, with D unclear. Germline CDR1 SGDLS, CDR2 YYNGEE. CDR3 length: 14 amino acids. Trimming took 3 bases from V and 0 from J, leaving 10 bases between them.

V is TRBV27 and J is TRBJ2-7; 7 bases map to TRBD1. Germline trimming cut 6 bases from V and 2 bases from J; bases unmatched to any gene: 7. The CDR3 contains 14 residues. Germline CDR1 reads MNHEY; CDR2 reads SMNVEV (reference sequence). The CDR3 sequence is CASSPQGFTYEQYF. CDR3 bases: TGTGCCAGCAGCCCACAGGGGTTCACCTACGAGCAGTACTTC.

The sample holds one count of this clone. The J gene is TRBJ1-1, the V gene TRBV27; D is perhaps TRBD1 (6 bases). The germline V gene encodes CDR1 MNHEY and CDR2 SMNVEV (reference sequence). The CDR3 is made up of 15 amino acids. V lost 0 bases to trimming and J lost 6 bases, with 14 bases between them. The chain's CDR3 is CASSLSAGPGAEAFF. The CDR3 DNA follows: TGTGCCAGCAGTTTATCAGCAGGTCCAGGGGCTGAAGCTTTCTTT.

This chain uses TRBV7-2 with TRBJ1-2; TRBD1 agrees at 10 bases. CDR3 length: 15 residues. Unmatched junction bases numbered 8, after V lost 5 bases and J lost 5 bases. Germline V gene sequence: CDR1 SGHTA, CDR2 FQGNSA. CDR3 amino acids: CASSIRPDRGYGYTF. Written as DNA, the CDR3 is TGTGCCAGCAGCATACGCCCGGACAGGGGGTATGGCTACACCTTC. The full variable domain, its missing parts supplied by reference TRBV7-2 and TRBJ1-2, is GAGVSQSPSNKVTEKGKDVELRCDPISGHTALYWYRQSLGQGLEFLIYFQGNSAPDKSGLPSDRFSAERTGGSVSTLTIQRTQQEDSAVYLCASSIRPDRGYGYTFGSGTRLTVV.

The V call is TRBV28, the J call TRBJ2-7; tentatively, D is TRBD1 (6 bases). CDR3 length equals 14 residues. The ends were cut back, 5 bases at V and 0 bases at J, with 11 bases in the middle. Germline lookup yields CDR1 MDHEN and CDR2 SYDVKM. The CDR3 region is CASSLNRDSYEQYF. The CDR3 DNA reads TGTGCCAGCAGTCTAAACAGGGACTCCTACGAGCAGTACTTC.

This clone appeared a few times. One junction end does not reproduce the germline sequence, and a read error may be involved. This chain connects TRBV7-9 to TRBJ2-1; D not resolved. The CDR3 loop spans 12 amino acids. Per germline, CDR1 SEHNR and CDR2 FQNEAQ (reference sequence). In DNA, the CDR3 is TGTGCCAGCAGCTTAGGAGGCAGGTCAAGCGTCTTC. It specifies CASSLGGRSSVF. The whole variable domain, remainder taken from reference TRBV7-9 and TRBJ2-1, is DTGVSQNPRHKITKRGQNVTFRCDPISEHNRLYWYRQTLGQGPEFLTYFQNEAQLEKSRLLSDRFSAERPKGSFSTLEIQRTEQGDSAMYLCASSLGGRSSVFGPGTRLTVL.

This chain links TRBV29-1 with TRBJ2-7; 11 positions match TRBD1. V trimming: 3 bases; J trimming: 4 bases; junction bases outside the gene matches: 8. The germline gives CDR1 SQVTM, CDR2 ANQGSEA. The CDR3 loop spans 15 amino acids. Written as DNA, the CDR3 is TGCAGCGTTGAGTGGCAGGACAGGGGGCAGTACGAGCAGTACTTC. It encodes CSVEWQDRGQYEQYF.

This clone was picked up a small number of times. This rearrangement joins TRBV25-1 to TRBJ1-2; D is possibly TRBD1 (5 bases). Trimming pared 4 bases from V and 3 bases from J, leaving 12 bases between. Germline V CDR1 and CDR2: MGHDK, SYGVNS. The CDR3 spans 14 residues. CDR3 sequence: CASSVGTFHYGYTF. CDR3 nucleotides: TGTGCCAGCAGTGTTGGGACGTTTCACTATGGCTACACCTTC.

The rearrangement joins TRBV7-9 to TRBJ1-5; D not certain. CDR1 is SEHNR and CDR2 is FQNEAQ in the germline V gene (reference sequence). This CDR3 has 14 residues. V lost 5 bases and J lost 5, with 13 bases in between. The CDR3 sequence is CASSLGSRDQPQHF. The CDR3 region has the DNA TGTGCCAGCAGCCTGGGATCTCGGGATCAGCCCCAGCATTTT.